A single TCR beta chain is shown here with its context. It lacks a known antigen. No clone much larger than this one lies a single base away; base qualities are absent. The data derive from a study of T cell responses to AZD1222 COVID-19 vaccine (dated by TCRdb to the early 2020s). Some background on the complete study: AZD1222 recipients whose second dose came at about 4 weeks and those whose second dose came at about 12 weeks were combined into one group, since spike-specific TCR depth and breadth did not differ between the two schedules. TCR sequencing was performed for 230 to 250 trial participants, of whom about 200 were given two doses of AZD1222 and approximately 26 were given two doses of MenACWY control vaccine. Trial participants were enrolled by age into subgroups of 18-55, 56-69 and 70-plus years, and 148, 28 and 57 TCR-sequenced participants, respectively, were included in these subgroups.

The time point label corresponds to: baseline before first vaccination. The vaccinee samples were drawn from two UK trials, COV001 and COV002, one of which was a single-blind randomized controlled phase 2/3 trial testing AZD1222 (ChAdOx1 nCoV-19) in healthy adults. For TCRbeta chain sequencing, PBMC samples were collected from trial participants at day 0 and at day 28 after the second dose. What the research found in general, with its limitations: Participants were mostly white British and included more females than males, and it was suggested by the authors that clonal diversity may have been underestimated. The 56-69-year group was small, and its depth increase did not reach significance, likely because of low power. After two AZD1222 doses, both the breadth and the depth of spike-specific TCRs were significantly higher than at day 0 and than in MenACWY recipients. Because no day 14 peak-response samples were available, the repertoires could be characterized only after the peak T cell response. Reportedly, almost half of the unique spike-specific TCRs recognized epitopes lying outside the regions that are mutated in the B.1.351 and B.1.1.7 variants. The vaccine-associated CD4 TCRs covered the entire spike protein, and the dominant responses fell in regions 160-218 and 743-854. Conclusions about previously exposed vaccinees were limited because only six or seven AZD1222 recipients were SARS-CoV-2 seropositive at baseline.

The CDR3 regions of human TCRbeta chains were subjected to immunosequencing. Turning to the authors' computational methods: Repertoire TCRs were checked for matches against a reference library of SARS-CoV-2-specific TCRs that had been generated using the MIRA antigen-specificity platform. Breadth was defined as the fraction of unique TCRs that were SARS-CoV-2-associated, and depth was defined as the fraction of total T cells that were SARS-CoV-2-associated. Using the MIRA data, every spike-specific TCR was mapped to the spike region that the TCR reacted to and assigned to either a CD4 or a CD8 class. Log10-transformed breadth and depth values were compared by one-way ANOVA with Sidak's multiple comparisons tests. Sourced from immuneACCESS, this table was stored by TCRdb with only in-frame sequences that have V and J called. A share of the clones is absent; for the studies checked, an unresolved V gene accounts for under half, and the remainder has no known explanation. V, J and clone size reflect that table, while D and trimming were determined from the DNA. The sample has approximately 160,000 clones on record, just under 95% of them singletons. The top ten hold about 0.9% of the sample.

Inclusive of the bounding cysteine and phenylalanine, the CDR3 is 17 residues long. The retained sequence is limited to the CDR3, 51 bases, with the frame set at the first base. The trim is 0 bases for V and 6 bases for J, with a gap of 20 bases between the germline ends. The receptor was derived from an adult in good health. The chain joins TRBV23-1 to TRBJ1-2, with the D gene call left open. TRBV23-1 is treated as an ORF (open reading frame) with a function not yet certain. The input for sequencing was peripheral blood, taken on day 0 of AZD1222 vaccination. The base sequence is TGCGCCAGCAGTCAATCGCCTTACCGGAACGCTATTAATGGCTACACCTTC. It specifies CASSQSPYRNAINGYTF.